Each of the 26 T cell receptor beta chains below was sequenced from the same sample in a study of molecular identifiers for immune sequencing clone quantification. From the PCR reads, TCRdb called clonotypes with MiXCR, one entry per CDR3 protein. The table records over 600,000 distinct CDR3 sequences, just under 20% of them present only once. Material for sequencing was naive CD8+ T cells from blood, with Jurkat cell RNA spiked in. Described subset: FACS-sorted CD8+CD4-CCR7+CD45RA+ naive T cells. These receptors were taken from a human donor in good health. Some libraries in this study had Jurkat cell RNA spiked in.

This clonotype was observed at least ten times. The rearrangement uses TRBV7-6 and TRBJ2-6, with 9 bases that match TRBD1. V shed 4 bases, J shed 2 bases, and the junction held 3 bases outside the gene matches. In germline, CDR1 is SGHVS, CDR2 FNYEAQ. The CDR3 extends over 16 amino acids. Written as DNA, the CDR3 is TGTGCCAGCAGCTCAACAGGGGGCGCTGGGGCCAACGTCCTGACTTTC. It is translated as CASSSTGGAGANVLTF.

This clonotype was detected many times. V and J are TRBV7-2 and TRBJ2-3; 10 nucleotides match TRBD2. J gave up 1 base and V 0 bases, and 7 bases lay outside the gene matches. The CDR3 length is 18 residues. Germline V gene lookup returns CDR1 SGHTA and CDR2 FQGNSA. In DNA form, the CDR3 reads TGTGCCAGCAGCTTAGCGGCTAGCGGGAGAGTTGGCACAGATACGCAGTATTTT. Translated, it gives CASSLAASGRVGTDTQYF. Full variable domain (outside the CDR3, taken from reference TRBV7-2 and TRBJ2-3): GAGVSQSPSNKVTEKGKDVELRCDPISGHTALYWYRQSLGQGLEFLIYFQGNSAPDKSGLPSDRFSAERTGGSVSTLTIQRTQQEDSAVYLCASSLAASGRVGTDTQYFGPGTRLTVL.

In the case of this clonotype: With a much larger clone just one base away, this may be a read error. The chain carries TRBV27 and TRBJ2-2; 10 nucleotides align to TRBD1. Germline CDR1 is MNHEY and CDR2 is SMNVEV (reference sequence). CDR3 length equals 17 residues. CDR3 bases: TGTGCCAGCAGTTTCCTGAGGACAGGGGGGAACACCGGGGAGCTGTGTTTT. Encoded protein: CASSFLRTGGNTGELCF.

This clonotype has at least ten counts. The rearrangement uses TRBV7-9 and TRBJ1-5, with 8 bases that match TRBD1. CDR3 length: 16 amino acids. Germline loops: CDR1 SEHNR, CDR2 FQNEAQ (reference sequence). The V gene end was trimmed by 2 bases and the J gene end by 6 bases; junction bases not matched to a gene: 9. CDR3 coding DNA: TGTGCCAGCAGCTTATCTCAGGGGGCTATCGGTCAGCCCCAGCATTTT. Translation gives CASSLSQGAIGQPQHF.

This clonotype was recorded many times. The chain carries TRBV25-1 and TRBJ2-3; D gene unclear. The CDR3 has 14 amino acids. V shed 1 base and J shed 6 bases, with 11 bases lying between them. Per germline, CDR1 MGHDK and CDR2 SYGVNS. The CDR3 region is CASSEFRASDTQYF. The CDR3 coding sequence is TGTGCCAGCAGTGAATTCAGAGCTTCCGATACGCAGTATTTT.

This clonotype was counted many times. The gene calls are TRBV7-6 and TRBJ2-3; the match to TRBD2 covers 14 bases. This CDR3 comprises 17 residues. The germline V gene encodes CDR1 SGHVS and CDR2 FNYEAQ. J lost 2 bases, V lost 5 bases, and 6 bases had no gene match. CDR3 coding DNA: TGTGCCAGCAGCCCACGGACTAGCGGGGGGTTCACAGATACGCAGTATTTT. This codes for CASSPRTSGGFTDTQYF.

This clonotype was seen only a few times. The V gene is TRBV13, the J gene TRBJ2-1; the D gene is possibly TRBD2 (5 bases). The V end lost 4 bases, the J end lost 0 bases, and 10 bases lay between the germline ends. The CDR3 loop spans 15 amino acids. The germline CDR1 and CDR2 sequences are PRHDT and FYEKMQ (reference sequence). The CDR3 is CASSSRRSSYNEQFF. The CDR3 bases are TGTGCCAGCAGCTCGCGGAGGAGCTCCTACAATGAGCAGTTCTTC.

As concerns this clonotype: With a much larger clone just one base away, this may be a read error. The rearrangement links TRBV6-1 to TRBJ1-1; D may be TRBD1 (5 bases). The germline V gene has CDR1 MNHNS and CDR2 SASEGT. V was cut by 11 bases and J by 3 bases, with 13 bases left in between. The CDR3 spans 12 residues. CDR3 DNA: TGTGCCGTCCACGGGGCTCACACTGAAGCTTTCTTT. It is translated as CAVHGAHTEAFF.

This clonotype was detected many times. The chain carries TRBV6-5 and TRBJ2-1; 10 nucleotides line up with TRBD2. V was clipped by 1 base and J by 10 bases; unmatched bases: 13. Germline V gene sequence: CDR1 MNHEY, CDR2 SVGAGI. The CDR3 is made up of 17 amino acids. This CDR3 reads CASSYFRTSGERGEQFF. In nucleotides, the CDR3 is TGTGCCAGCAGTTACTTCCGGACTAGCGGAGAACGGGGCGAGCAGTTCTTC.

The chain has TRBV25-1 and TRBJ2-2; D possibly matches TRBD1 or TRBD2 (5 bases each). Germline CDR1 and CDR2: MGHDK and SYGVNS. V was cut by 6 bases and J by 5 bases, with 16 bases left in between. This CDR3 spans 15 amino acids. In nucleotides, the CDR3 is TGTGCCAGCAGCAGGGACGGCTTGAATACCGGGGAGCTGTTTTTT. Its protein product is CASSRDGLNTGELFF.

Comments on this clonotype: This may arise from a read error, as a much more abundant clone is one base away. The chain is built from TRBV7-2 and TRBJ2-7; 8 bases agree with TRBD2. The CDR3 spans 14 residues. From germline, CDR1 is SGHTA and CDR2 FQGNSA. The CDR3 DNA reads TGTGCCGGCAGCTTCCGGACTAGCCATTACGAGCAGTACTTC. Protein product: CAGSFRTSHYEQYF.

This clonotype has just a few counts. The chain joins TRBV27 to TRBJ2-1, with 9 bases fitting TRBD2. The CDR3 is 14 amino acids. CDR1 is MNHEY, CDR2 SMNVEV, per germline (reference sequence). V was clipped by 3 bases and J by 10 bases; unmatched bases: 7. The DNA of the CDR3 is TGTGCCAGCAGTTTCGCGGGAGGGCCAGGAGAGCAGTTCTTC. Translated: CASSFAGGPGEQFF.

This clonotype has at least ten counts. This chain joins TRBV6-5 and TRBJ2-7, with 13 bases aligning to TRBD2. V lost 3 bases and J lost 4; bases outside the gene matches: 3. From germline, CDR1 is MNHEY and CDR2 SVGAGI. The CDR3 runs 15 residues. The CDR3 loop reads CASSYRTSGRYEQYF. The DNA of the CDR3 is TGTGCCAGCAGTTATAGGACTAGCGGGAGATACGAGCAGTACTTC.

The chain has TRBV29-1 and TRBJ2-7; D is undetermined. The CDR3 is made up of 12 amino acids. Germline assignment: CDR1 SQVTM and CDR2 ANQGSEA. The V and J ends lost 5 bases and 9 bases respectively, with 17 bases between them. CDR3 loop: CSVRGTAYRQYF. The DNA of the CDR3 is TGCAGCGTTCGAGGCACCGCCTACAGGCAGTACTTC.

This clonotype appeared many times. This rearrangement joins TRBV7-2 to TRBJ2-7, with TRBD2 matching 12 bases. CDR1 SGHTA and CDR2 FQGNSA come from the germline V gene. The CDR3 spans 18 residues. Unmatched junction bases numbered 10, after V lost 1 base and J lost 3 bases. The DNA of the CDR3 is TGTGCCAGCAGCTTAGGCGCGCTAGCGGGGGGGCCTGGCTACGAGCAGTACTTC. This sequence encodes CASSLGALAGGPGYEQYF.

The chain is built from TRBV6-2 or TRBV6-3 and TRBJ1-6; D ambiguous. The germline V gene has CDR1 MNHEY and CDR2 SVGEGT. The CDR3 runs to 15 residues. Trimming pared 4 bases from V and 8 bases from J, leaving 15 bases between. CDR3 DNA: TGTGCCAGCAGTTTAGAGTTTAAATTGGATTCACCCCTCCACTTT. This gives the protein CASSLEFKLDSPLHF.

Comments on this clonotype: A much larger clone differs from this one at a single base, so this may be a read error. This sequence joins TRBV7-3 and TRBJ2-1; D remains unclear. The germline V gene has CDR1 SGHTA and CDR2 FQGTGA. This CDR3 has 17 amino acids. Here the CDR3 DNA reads TGTGCCAGCAGCTTAATCCCTGGCGTGAGCTCCTACGATGAGCAGTTCTTC. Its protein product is CASSLIPGVSSYDEQFF.

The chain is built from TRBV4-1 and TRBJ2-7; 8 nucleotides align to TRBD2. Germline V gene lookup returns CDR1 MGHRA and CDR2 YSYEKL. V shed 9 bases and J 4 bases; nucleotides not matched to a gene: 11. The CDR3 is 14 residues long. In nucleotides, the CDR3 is TGCGCCAGTGCGACGACGGGGGGGGATTACGAGCAGTACTTC. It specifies CASATTGGDYEQYF.

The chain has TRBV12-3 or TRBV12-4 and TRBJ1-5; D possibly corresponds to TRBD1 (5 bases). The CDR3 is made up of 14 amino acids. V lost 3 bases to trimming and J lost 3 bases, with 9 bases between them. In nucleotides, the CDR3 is TGTGCCAGCAGTTTTTGGGGCCCCAATCAGCCCCAGCATTTT. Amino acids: CASSFWGPNQPQHF.

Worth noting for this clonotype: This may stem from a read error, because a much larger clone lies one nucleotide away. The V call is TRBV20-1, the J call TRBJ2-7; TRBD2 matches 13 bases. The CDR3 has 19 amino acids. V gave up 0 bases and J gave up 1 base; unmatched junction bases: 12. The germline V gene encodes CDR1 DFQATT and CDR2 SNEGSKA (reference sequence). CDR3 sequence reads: CSAREDTSGGALMSYEQYF. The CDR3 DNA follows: TGCAGTGCTAGAGAGGATACTAGCGGGGGGGCTCTTATGTCCTACGAGCAGTACTTC.

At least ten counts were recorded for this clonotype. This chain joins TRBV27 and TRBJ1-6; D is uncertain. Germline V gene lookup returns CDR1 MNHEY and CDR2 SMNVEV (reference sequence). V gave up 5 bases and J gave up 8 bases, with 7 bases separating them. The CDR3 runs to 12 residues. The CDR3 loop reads CASSRTDSPLHF. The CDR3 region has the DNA TGTGCCAGCAGTCGGACGGATTCACCCCTCCACTTT.

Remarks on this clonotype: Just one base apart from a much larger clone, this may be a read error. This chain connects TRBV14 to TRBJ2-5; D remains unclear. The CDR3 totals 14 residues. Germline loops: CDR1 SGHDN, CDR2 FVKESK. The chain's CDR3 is CASSHYKYQETLYF. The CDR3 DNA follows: TGTGCCAGCAGCCACTACAAGTACCAAGAGACCCTGTACTTC.

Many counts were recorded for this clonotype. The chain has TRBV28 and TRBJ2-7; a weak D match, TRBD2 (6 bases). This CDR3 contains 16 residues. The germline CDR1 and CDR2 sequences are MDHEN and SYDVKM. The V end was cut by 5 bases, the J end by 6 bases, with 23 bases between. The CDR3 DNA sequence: TGTGCCAGCAGTAAACCGGGACTTCTCGCGGCCGGCGAGCAGTACTTC. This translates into CASSKPGLLAAGEQYF.

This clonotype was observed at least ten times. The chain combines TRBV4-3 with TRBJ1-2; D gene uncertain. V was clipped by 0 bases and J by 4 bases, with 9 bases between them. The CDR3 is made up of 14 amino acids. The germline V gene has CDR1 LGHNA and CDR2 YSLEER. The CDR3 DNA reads TGCGCCAGCAGCCAAGAAATAGAAACCTATGGCTACACCTTC. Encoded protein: CASSQEIETYGYTF.

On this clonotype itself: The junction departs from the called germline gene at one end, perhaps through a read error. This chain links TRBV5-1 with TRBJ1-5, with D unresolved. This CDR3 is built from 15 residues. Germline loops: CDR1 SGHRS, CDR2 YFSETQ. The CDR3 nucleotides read TGCGTCAGCAGCTTGGCGGGAGGCAGCAATCAGCCCCAGCATTTT. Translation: CVSSLAGGSNQPQHF.

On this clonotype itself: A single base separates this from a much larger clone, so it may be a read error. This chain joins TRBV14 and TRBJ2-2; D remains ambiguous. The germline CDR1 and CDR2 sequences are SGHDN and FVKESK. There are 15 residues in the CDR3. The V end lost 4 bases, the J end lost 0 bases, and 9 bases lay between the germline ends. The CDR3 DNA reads TGTGCCAGCAGCCTCCGTGTTACGAACACCGGGGAGCTGTTTTTT. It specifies CASSLRVTNTGELFF.